These 13 T cell receptor beta chains share one sample of origin, sequenced in a study of a mutant IDH1 vaccine in newly diagnosed glioma. The time point was: week 47, end of study. Mutant IDH1 20-mer peptide, at 300 ug, made up each vaccine dose, with topical imiquimod. Their specific antigens are unknown. Produced via immunoSEQ multiplex PCR; TCRdb's table is partial and in-frame only. The sample lists tens of thousands of clones, 70% to 90% seen once, with approximately 5% in the top ten. Source: PBMCs, taken from a glioma patient whose treatment included an IDH1 peptide vaccine. All receptors derive from a man aged 35 to 55 with glioma.

The gene calls are TRBV7-2 and TRBJ2-2, with TRBD1 matching 8 bases. The CDR3 runs 15 residues. V shed 3 bases and J 10 bases; nucleotides not matched to a gene: 10. Germline-derived CDR1 and CDR2 are SGHTA and FQGNSA. The CDR3 is CASSFRTGRSLELFF. CDR3 sequence (DNA): TGTGCCAGCAGCTTTCGGACAGGGCGATCCCTGGAGCTGTTTTTT.

The V and J genes are TRBV9 and TRBJ2-1; perhaps TRBD2 as D (6 bases). The CDR3 length is 15 residues. V was pared by 0 bases and J by 2 bases, with 9 bases between. Germline CDR1 reads SGDLS; CDR2 reads YYNGEE. CDR3 DNA: TGTGCCAGCAGCGTAGCCGGGAGCACCTACAATGAGCAGTTCTTC. Its translation: CASSVAGSTYNEQFF.

V usage is TRBV15 and J usage is TRBJ2-5, with D unclear. Germline V gives CDR1 LNHNV, CDR2 YYDKDF (reference sequence). The CDR3 covers 15 residues. V was cut by 5 bases and J by 7 bases, with 20 bases left in between. The CDR3 bases are TGTGCCACCAGCGAGCTCCCCGGGTCCCGGGTGACCCAGTACTTC. Residues: CATSELPGSRVTQYF.

The chain recombines TRBV7-2 with TRBJ2-3, with 8 bases that match TRBD2. CDR1 is SGHTA and CDR2 is FQGNSA in the germline V gene. The CDR3 loop spans 17 amino acids. With 5 bases clipped from V and 6 bases from J, the junction kept 16 bases outside the gene matches. CDR3 nucleotide sequence: TGTGCCAGCAGCCCCCCGTTTGGGCGGGGGGTTGGGGATACGCAGTATTTT. Translated, it gives CASSPPFGRGVGDTQYF.

The genes are TRBV11-3 and TRBJ2-7, with 9 bases fitting TRBD2. Germline V gene sequence: CDR1 SGHNT, CDR2 YENEEA. The CDR3 is made up of 14 amino acids. V was clipped by 3 bases and J by 3 bases; unmatched bases: 3. The chain's CDR3 is CASSFASGDYEQYF. CDR3 DNA sequence: TGTGCCAGCAGCTTCGCTAGCGGGGACTACGAGCAGTACTTC. The whole variable domain, remainder taken from reference TRBV11-3 and TRBJ2-7, is EAGVVQSPRYKIIEKKQPVAFWCNPISGHNTLYWYLQNLGQGPELLIRYENEEAVDDSQLPKDRFSAERLKGVDSTLKIQPAELGDSAVYLCASSFASGDYEQYFGPGTRLTVT.

In its sample, this clone was seen a few times. In DNA form, the CDR3 reads TGTGCCATCGGGGGACTGCACTACGAGCAGTACTTC. It yields the protein CAIGGLHYEQYF. The chain links TRBV6-6 to TRBJ2-7; D possibly corresponds to TRBD2 (6 bases). This CDR3 comprises 12 residues. Germline V gene lookup returns CDR1 MNHNY and CDR2 SVGAGI (reference sequence). The ends were cut back, 10 bases at V and 3 bases at J, with 13 bases in the middle.

This clone occurred a few times. The genes are TRBV6-1 and TRBJ2-7, with TRBD1 identical over 8 bases. The CDR3 is made up of 13 amino acids. V shed 7 bases, J shed 5 bases, and the junction held 7 bases outside the gene matches. Germline V lookup: CDR1 MNHNS, CDR2 SASEGT. CDR3: CASNRDRTDEQYF. CDR3 coding DNA: TGTGCCAGCAATAGGGACAGGACGGACGAGCAGTACTTC.

The rearrangement joins TRBV10-3 to TRBJ1-3, with D possibly matching TRBD1 (5 bases). The germline CDR1 and CDR2 sequences are ENHRY and SYGVKD. The V end was cut by 7 bases, the J end by 4 bases, with 11 bases between. The CDR3 is 13 residues long. The CDR3 here is CAITAGTGNTIYF. Written as DNA, the CDR3 is TGTGCCATCACGGCAGGGACCGGAAACACCATATATTTT.

The rearrangement joins TRBV10-3 to TRBJ2-7, with D perhaps TRBD2 (6 bases). The CDR3 runs 13 residues. Between the trimmed V and J ends, which lost 4 bases and 3 bases, there was a span of 10 bases. CDR1 ENHRY and CDR2 SYGVKD come from the germline V gene. The CDR3 protein is CAISVLGGYEQYF. The DNA of the CDR3 is TGTGCCATCAGTGTACTCGGGGGCTACGAGCAGTACTTC.

V and J are TRBV19 and TRBJ1-1, with D perhaps TRBD1 (6 bases). The CDR3 runs 13 residues. The V gene lost 6 bases and the J gene lost 1 base, with 9 bases spanning the gap. Germline lookup yields CDR1 LNHDA and CDR2 SQIVND (reference sequence). Written as DNA, the CDR3 is TGTGCCAGTAGACCGGGACAGAACACTGAAGCTTTCTTT. Encoded protein: CASRPGQNTEAFF.

This chain joins TRBV7-8 and TRBJ2-5, with 10 bases aligning to TRBD2. CDR1 is SGHVS and CDR2 is FQNEAQ in the germline V gene. The junction had 5 bases not matched to a gene; V was cut back by 5 bases and J by 5 bases. This CDR3 region has 14 residues. The CDR3 loop is CASSKSAGGETQYF. The CDR3 bases are TGTGCCAGCAGCAAATCAGCGGGAGGGGAGACCCAGTACTTC.

The chain is built from TRBV11-3 and TRBJ1-6; TRBD1 aligns across 9 bases. Germline-derived CDR1 and CDR2 are SGHNT and YENEEA. CDR3 length equals 20 residues. The V segment lost 5 bases and the J segment 3 bases; nucleotides outside the gene matches: 17. The CDR3 DNA reads as TGTGCCAGCAGCCCCGCGGACAGGGGATGGGGGTTTAGCTATAATTCACCCCTCCACTTT. Amino acid sequence: CASSPADRGWGFSYNSPLHF.

This chain joins TRBV2 and TRBJ1-4, with 11 positions matching TRBD1. There are 15 residues in the CDR3. CDR1 is SNHLY, CDR2 FYNNEI, per germline. V dropped 2 bases and J dropped 8; count of bases not matched to a gene: 4. The CDR3 coding sequence is TGTGCCAGCAGTGAAAGGACAGGGGGCCAGGAAAAACTGTTTTTT. It yields the protein CASSERTGGQEKLFF.